These 22 T cell receptor beta chains came from one sample sequenced in a study of shared clonotypes between healthy human individuals (dated by TCRdb to about 2020). For the CD8 naive samples, CD45RO-negative cells were positively selected for CCR7, yielding a CD45RA+CCR7+ population from which TemRA cells were excluded. The method behind the library was the immunoSEQ multiplex PCR assay. TCRdb took over this immuneACCESS table, retaining in-frame rearrangements with V and J assigned. Such tables are incomplete; in checked studies, under half of the missing clones stem from an unresolved V gene, and the remainder is unexplained. This sample is represented by approximately 2,000,000 clones; just over 90% of them were singletons. The top ten clonotypes cover approximately 1.6% of the sample. Specimen: naive CD8+ T cells from PBMCs. This specimen's cell subset or site label, interpreted: CD45RA+CCR7+. The receptors were sampled from a man aged 18 to 35 in good health. Some clones in this sample may be carry-over from other donors' samples.

The chain couples TRBV10-3 to TRBJ2-3, with D perhaps TRBD2 (5 bases). V lost 6 bases, J lost 6 bases, and 10 bases lay in between. Germline-derived CDR1 and CDR2 are ENHRY and SYGVKD. The CDR3 runs to 12 residues. CDR3 loop: CAISPPGDTQYF. CDR3 coding DNA: TGTGCCATCAGCCCACCGGGGGATACGCAGTATTTT.

As regards this clone: Other DNA sequences within the sample encode an identical CDR3. V usage is TRBV7-9 and J usage is TRBJ2-1; 7 nucleotides line up with TRBD1. This CDR3 region has 12 residues. V lost 4 bases, J lost 7 bases, and 1 base stayed unmatched. The V gene's germline CDR1 is SEHNR and CDR2 FQNEAQ (reference sequence). CDR3 in amino acids: CASSSTGNEQFF. In DNA form, the CDR3 reads TGTGCCAGCAGCTCGACAGGGAATGAGCAGTTCTTC.

This rearrangement joins TRBV19 to TRBJ2-5; D gene unclear. Germline-derived CDR1 and CDR2 are LNHDA and SQIVND (reference sequence). Trimming removed 5 bases at V and 2 bases at J, with 6 bases between. The CDR3 runs 12 residues. The CDR3 protein is CASSLGQETQYF. CDR3 nucleotide sequence: TGTGCCAGTAGTCTAGGTCAAGAGACCCAGTACTTC.

The chain combines TRBV2 with TRBJ2-7; 7 nucleotides match TRBD1. Germline V gene lookup returns CDR1 SNHLY and CDR2 FYNNEI. This CDR3 has 14 residues. V was pared by 6 bases and J by 2 bases, with 7 bases of the junction left unmatched. In nucleotides, the CDR3 is TGTGCCAGCAGAATCCGGGACAGTCCCTACGAGCAGTACTTC. Its protein is CASRIRDSPYEQYF.

DNA of the CDR3: TGTGCCAGCAGCTTAGGACTAACCAATCCTCGCGACAATGAGCAGTTCTTC. This encodes CASSLGLTNPRDNEQFF. V gene TRBV5-6 combines with J gene TRBJ2-1; D is possibly TRBD2 (6 bases). Per the germline V gene, CDR1 is SGHDT and CDR2 is YYEEEE. The CDR3 has 17 residues. Deletions cut 2 bases from V and 5 bases from J, with 20 bases between.

This sequence joins TRBV27 and TRBJ2-7; TRBD1 might be the D (6 bases). The CDR3 is 17 residues long. Trimming shortened V by 6 bases and J by 0 bases, and 21 bases separated the two germline ends. Germline lookup yields CDR1 MNHEY and CDR2 SMNVEV (reference sequence). This CDR3 is CASRERGWDMTSYEQYF. The CDR3 DNA sequence: TGTGCCAGCAGAGAGAGGGGGTGGGATATGACCTCCTACGAGCAGTACTTC.

A note on this clone: Additional DNA sequences in this sample encode the identical CDR3. This chain links TRBV7-9 with TRBJ2-2; no reliable D call. Germline V gives CDR1 SEHNR, CDR2 FQNEAQ (reference sequence). The CDR3 has 13 amino acids. Trimming shortened V by 1 base and J by 5 bases, and 5 bases separated the two germline ends. Here the CDR3 DNA reads TGTGCCAGCAGCTTAGGCGGTACCGGGGAGCTGTTTTTT. This encodes CASSLGGTGELFF.

The V call is TRBV14, the J call TRBJ2-3, with 8 bases aligning to TRBD2. Trimming took 8 bases from V and 2 from J; bases not matched to a gene: 6. Germline lookup yields CDR1 SGHDN and CDR2 FVKESK. The CDR3 covers 14 residues. CDR3 DNA: TGTGCCAGCGGGCGAGCGGGAGTCACAGATACGCAGTATTTT. The encoded protein is CASGRAGVTDTQYF.

This chain connects TRBV4-1 to TRBJ2-5; possibly TRBD1 for D (5 bases). Trimming pared 1 base from V and 1 base from J, leaving 13 bases between. Germline V gene sequence: CDR1 MGHRA, CDR2 YSYEKL. The CDR3 consists of 16 residues. CDR3 loop: CASSQGSRALQETQYF. CDR3 coding DNA: TGCGCCAGCAGCCAAGGCTCCAGGGCTCTCCAAGAGACCCAGTACTTC.

This clone appeared once. This chain uses TRBV4-1 with TRBJ2-7, with D unclear. CDR3 length equals 15 residues. Germline V lookup: CDR1 MGHRA, CDR2 YSYEKL. V lost 0 bases to trimming and J lost 2 bases, with 11 bases between them. CDR3 region: CASSQDLGIAYEQYF. The DNA for the CDR3 is TGCGCCAGCAGCCAAGATCTGGGGATTGCCTACGAGCAGTACTTC.

This chain uses TRBV10-1 with TRBJ2-2, with 9 bases aligning to TRBD1. Germline V lookup: CDR1 WNHNN, CDR2 SYGVQD (reference sequence). V lost 4 bases and J lost 4; bases outside the gene matches: 4. The CDR3 loop spans 15 amino acids. The chain's CDR3 is CASSGGQGGTGELFF. CDR3 nucleotides: TGCGCCAGCAGTGGGGGACAGGGCGGCACCGGGGAGCTGTTTTTT.

V is TRBV12-5 and J is TRBJ2-3; 14 nucleotides agree with TRBD2. The V gene's germline CDR1 is LGHNT and CDR2 FRNRAP. J lost 4 bases, V lost 5 bases, and 5 bases had no gene match. The CDR3 is made up of 16 amino acids. The CDR3: CASGGGLAGAADTQYF. CDR3 bases: TGTGCTAGTGGTGGGGGACTAGCGGGAGCCGCAGATACGCAGTATTTT.

V usage is TRBV27 and J usage is TRBJ2-1; weak D call: TRBD2 (6 bases). V was pared by 2 bases and J by 6 bases, with 11 bases between. The CDR3 is 14 residues long. The germline CDR1 and CDR2 sequences are MNHEY and SMNVEV (reference sequence). CDR3 protein: CASSLMGGGNEQFF. CDR3 DNA sequence: TGTGCCAGCAGTTTAATGGGAGGAGGCAATGAGCAGTTCTTC.

The table lists this clone with a count of one. This chain joins TRBV6-1 and TRBJ2-5; 8 bases map to TRBD1. The CDR3 extends over 15 amino acids. CDR1 is MNHNS and CDR2 is SASEGT in the germline V gene. The V segment lost 3 bases and the J segment 5 bases; nucleotides outside the gene matches: 8. Written as DNA, the CDR3 is TGTGCCAGCAGTGACCCCCGGACAGGGTTGGAGACCCAGTACTTC. Translated, it gives CASSDPRTGLETQYF.

The gene calls are TRBV7-9 and TRBJ2-1; 10 bases map to TRBD2. CDR3 length equals 16 residues. Trimming cost V 5 bases and J 7 bases; bases outside gene matches: 11. From germline, CDR1 is SEHNR and CDR2 FQNEAQ (reference sequence). DNA for the CDR3: TGTGCCAGCAGCCCACCAGCGGGAGGGCCGCGAAATGAGCAGTTCTTC. Translation gives CASSPPAGGPRNEQFF.

This chain uses TRBV6-5 with TRBJ1-5; 9 bases align to TRBD1. CDR1 and CDR2 (germline): MNHEY, SVGAGI. The CDR3 spans 15 residues. V lost 6 bases to trimming and J lost 8 bases; unmatched junction nucleotides: 11. The CDR3 protein is CASRRTGADLEPQHF. The CDR3 region has the DNA TGTGCCAGCAGAAGGACAGGGGCCGACTTGGAGCCCCAGCATTTT.

The V and J genes are TRBV5-1 and TRBJ1-4; D possibly corresponds to TRBD1 (6 bases). Germline assignment: CDR1 SGHRS and CDR2 YFSETQ. Trimming pared 2 bases from V and 0 bases from J, leaving 14 bases between. There are 17 residues in the CDR3. The CDR3 loop reads CASSFPGGDATNEKLFF. In nucleotides, the CDR3 is TGCGCCAGCAGCTTCCCTGGGGGCGATGCAACTAATGAAAAACTGTTTTTT.

The chain recombines TRBV11-2 with TRBJ1-2; 7 bases map to TRBD1. Germline assignment: CDR1 SGHAT and CDR2 FQNNGV. V shed 2 bases and J 8 bases; nucleotides not matched to a gene: 14. The CDR3 runs to 16 residues. CDR3 sequence: CASSLHRGGQLMGYTF. In DNA, the CDR3 is TGTGCCAGCAGCTTACATAGGGGGGGACAGCTCATGGGCTACACCTTC.

The chain recombines TRBV9 with TRBJ2-1; D is unclear. The CDR3 totals 13 residues. V was pared by 0 bases and J by 8 bases, with 9 bases between. Germline lookup yields CDR1 SGDLS and CDR2 YYNGEE. The CDR3 is CASSVDSNDEQFF. The CDR3, as DNA: TGTGCCAGCAGCGTAGACTCTAATGATGAGCAGTTCTTC.

The chain recombines TRBV7-6 with TRBJ2-7; D may be TRBD1 (6 bases). V dropped 2 bases and J dropped 3 bases, with 14 bases sitting between them. CDR1 is SGHVS and CDR2 is FNYEAQ in the germline V gene. CDR3 length equals 15 residues. The CDR3: CASSLRFGGHYEQYF. CDR3 nucleotide sequence: TGTGCCAGCAGCTTAAGGTTTGGGGGCCACTACGAGCAGTACTTC.

The chain carries TRBV7-9 and TRBJ2-5; no firm D call. The V gene lost 8 bases and the J gene lost 1 base, with 8 bases spanning the gap. Germline loops: CDR1 SEHNR, CDR2 FQNEAQ (reference sequence). This CDR3 is 12 amino acids long. In nucleotides, the CDR3 is TGTGCCAGCGAAAACAGCCAAGAGACCCAGTACTTC. Amino acids: CASENSQETQYF.

Of note for this clone: This same CDR3 is encoded by further DNA sequences in the sample. The V call is TRBV7-9, the J call TRBJ2-7; D unresolved. The V gene's germline CDR1 is SEHNR and CDR2 FQNEAQ (reference sequence). This CDR3 has 13 amino acids. V lost 1 base, J lost 1 base, and 5 bases lay in between. The CDR3 region is CASSLESSYEQYF. The DNA of the CDR3 is TGTGCCAGCAGCTTAGAGTCGTCCTACGAGCAGTACTTC.